This entry describes one T cell receptor beta chain. The record originates from a study of cytomegalovirus exposure and HLA in healthy donors. Between the trimmed V and J ends, which lost 0 bases and 2 bases, there was a span of 5 bases. This CDR3 has 14 residues. The V gene's germline CDR1 is SGDLS and CDR2 YYNGEE. The PCR used 60 Vbeta and 13 Jbeta primers. Profiling relied on immunoSEQ multiplex PCR, and the TCRdb table lists in-frame clones only, not all of them. The sample has tens of thousands of clones, roughly 73% seen once. The chain recombines TRBV9 with TRBJ2-2, with D hard to call. The sequenced material came from PBMCs. This TCR derives from a man aged 35 to 55 in good health and CMV-seronegative. DNA of the CDR3: TGTGCCAGCAGCGTAGTAGAAAACACCGGGGAGCTGTTTTTT. Translation: CASSVVENTGELFF.